The TCR beta chain described here comes from a study of glioma-infiltrating T cells after dendritic cell vaccination. This CDR3 region has 17 residues. V trimming: 4 bases; J trimming: 1 base; junction bases outside the gene matches: 8. Germline assignment: CDR1 MNHEY and CDR2 SMNVEV (reference sequence). Generated by immunoSEQ multiplex PCR, the TCRdb table keeps only in-frame clones and is missing some. The table has almost 65,000 clones, 80% to 85% seen once. Sequenced material: blood, taken before dendritic cell vaccination. The TCR was taken from a human donor with glioblastoma. This chain joins TRBV27 and TRBJ1-5, with 9 bases matching TRBD1. CDR3 coding DNA: TGTGCCAGCAGTTCTACAGGGGGCGATCGCAGCAATCAGCCCCAGCATTTT. Translation: CASSSTGGDRSNQPQHF.